The clone carrying this TCR beta chain was picked up a small number of times. What it binds is not known. Each CDR3 protein is one row after TCRdb ran MiXCR on the 5' RACE reads. This sample carries approximately 700,000 distinct CDR3 sequences, around 5.7% of them seen once, and the ten largest clones take 1.5% to 2%. The data were taken from a study of identical twins. Study-level points and caveats: Twins' surplus sharing was weaker for beta out-of-frame sequences.

This CDR3 is built from 17 residues. Germline V lookup: CDR1 SGHTA, CDR2 FQGNSA. Trimming took off 5 bases at V and 2 bases at J, with 22 bases between the two ends. The V gene is TRBV7-2, the J gene TRBJ2-7; a possible D gene is TRBD2 (7 bases). Sequencing used naive T cells sorted from blood. The receptor was isolated from a man aged 18-30 years in good health. CDR3 amino acids: CASSPHPGLGGAYEQYF. For the CDR3, the DNA is TGTGCCAGCAGCCCACACCCTGGACTAGGGGGGGCCTACGAGCAGTACTTC. Supplemented by reference TRBV7-2 and TRBJ2-7, the full variable domain reads GAGVSQSPSNKVTEKGKDVELRCDPISGHTALYWYRQSLGQGLEFLIYFQGNSAPDKSGLPSDRFSAERTGGSVSTLTIQRTQQEDSAVYLCASSPHPGLGGAYEQYFGPGTRLTVT.